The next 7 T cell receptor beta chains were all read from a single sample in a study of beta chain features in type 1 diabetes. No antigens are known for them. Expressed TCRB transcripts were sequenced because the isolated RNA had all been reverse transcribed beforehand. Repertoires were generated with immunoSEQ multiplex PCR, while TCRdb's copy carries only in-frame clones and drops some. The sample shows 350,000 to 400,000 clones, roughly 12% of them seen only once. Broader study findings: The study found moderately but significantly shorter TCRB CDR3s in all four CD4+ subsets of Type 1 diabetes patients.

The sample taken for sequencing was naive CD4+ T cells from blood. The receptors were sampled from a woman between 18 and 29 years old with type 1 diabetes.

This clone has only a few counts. CDR3 in DNA: TGTGCCAGCTCACGGACGACAGGTGGGTCCTACGAGCAGTACTTC. This gives the protein CASSRTTGGSYEQYF. The chain is built from TRBV18 and TRBJ2-7, with D tentatively TRBD1 (6 bases). Germline V gene lookup returns CDR1 KGHSH and CDR2 LQKENI. The V end lost 4 bases, the J end lost 1 base, and 14 bases lay between the germline ends. CDR3 size: 15 residues.

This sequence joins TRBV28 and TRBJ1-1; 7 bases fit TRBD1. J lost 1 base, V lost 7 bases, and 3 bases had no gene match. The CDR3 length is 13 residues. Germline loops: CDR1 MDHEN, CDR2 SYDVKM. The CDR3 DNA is TGTGCCAGCATCAAGGGGGCGAACACTGAAGCTTTCTTT. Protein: CASIKGANTEAFF.

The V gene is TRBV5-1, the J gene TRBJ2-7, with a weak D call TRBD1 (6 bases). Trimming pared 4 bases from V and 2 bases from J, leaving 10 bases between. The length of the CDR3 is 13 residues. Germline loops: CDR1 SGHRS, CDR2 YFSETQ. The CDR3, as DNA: TGCGCCAGCAGCGTCGGGACACCCTACGAGCAGTACTTC. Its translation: CASSVGTPYEQYF.

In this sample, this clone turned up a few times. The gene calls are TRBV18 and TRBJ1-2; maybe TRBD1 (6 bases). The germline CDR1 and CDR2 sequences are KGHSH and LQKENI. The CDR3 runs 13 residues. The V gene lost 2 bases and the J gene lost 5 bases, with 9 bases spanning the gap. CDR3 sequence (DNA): TGTGCCAGCTCACCAGGGACACCATATGGCTACACCTTC. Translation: CASSPGTPYGYTF.

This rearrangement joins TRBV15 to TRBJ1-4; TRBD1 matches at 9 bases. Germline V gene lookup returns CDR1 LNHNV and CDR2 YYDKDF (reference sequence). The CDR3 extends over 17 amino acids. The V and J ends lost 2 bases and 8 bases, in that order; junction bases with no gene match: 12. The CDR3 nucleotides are TGTGCCACCAGCAGACTTCTTTACAGGGGGCGTCGGGAAAAACTGTTTTTT. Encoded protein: CATSRLLYRGRREKLFF.

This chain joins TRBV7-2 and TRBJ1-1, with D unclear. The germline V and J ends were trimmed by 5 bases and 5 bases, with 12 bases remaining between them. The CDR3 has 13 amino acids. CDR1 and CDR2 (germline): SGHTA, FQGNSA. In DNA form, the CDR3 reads TGTGCCAGCAGCCCGTATAGCCGGACTGAAGCTTTCTTT. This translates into CASSPYSRTEAFF.

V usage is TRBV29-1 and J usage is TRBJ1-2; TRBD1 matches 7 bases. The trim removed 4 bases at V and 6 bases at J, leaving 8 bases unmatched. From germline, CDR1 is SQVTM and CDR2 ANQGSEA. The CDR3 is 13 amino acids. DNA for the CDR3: TGCAGCGTTGGATACACAGGGGAGGATGGCTACACCTTC. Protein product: CSVGYTGEDGYTF.